Listed here is a single T cell receptor (beta chain). Per the germline V gene, CDR1 is SGHVS and CDR2 is FQNEAQ. The CDR3 spans 17 residues. The sample belongs to a study of CXCR3-negative and CXCR3-positive naive CD8 T cells. Each TRB cDNA library was prepared by 5' RACE (with UMI labels). With the 5' RACE reads reprocessed, TCRdb shows one record per CDR3 protein and no DNA. With 46,000 or so distinct CDR3 sequences in the sample, the ten largest clones hold roughly 1.5%. The sequence derives from a human donor in good health. Some clones in this sample may be carry-over from other donors' samples. Source material: naive CXCR3- CD8+ T cells from blood. The subset denotes: CD45RO-CCR7+CD27+CD95- naive CD8+ T cells lacking CXCR3 (TNR3-). The chain joins TRBV7-8 to TRBJ2-5; TCRdb indicates TRBD2, and absent DNA this call remains unverified. The CDR3 reads CASSLELAGGLQETQYF.